This TCR beta chain was documented in a study of blood T cell repertoires in COVID-19. Looking at the study overall: The United States, Italy and Spain provided the acute and convalescent COVID-19 samples.

Clones were read by immunoSEQ multiplex PCR, and TCRdb kept only the in-frame ones, dropping some. This table has some 520,000 clones, roughly 89% appearing once. CDR1 is MNHEY and CDR2 is SVGAGI in the germline V gene. The V end was cut by 6 bases, the J end by 5 bases, with 7 bases between. The length of the CDR3 is 11 residues. Sequencing was carried out using peripheral blood. The chain recombines TRBV6-5 with TRBJ1-2, with D perhaps TRBD1 (5 bases). The clonotype originates from a man aged 18 to 29 with COVID-19, enrolled during active disease. Here the CDR3 reads CASRRGYGYTF. As DNA, the CDR3 is TGTGCCAGCAGACGGGGGTATGGCTACACCTTC.